A single sample is the source of the 20 T cell receptor beta chains below, sequenced in a study of T cells in tuberculosis. The method was immunoSEQ multiplex PCR; TCRdb's version includes in-frame clones alone and lacks a portion of them. This sample has 25,000 to 35,000 clones, with 85% to 90% found just once. Material for sequencing was PBMCs. The receptor source for this set is a donor aged 10-35 years with latent tuberculosis or without tuberculosis infection.

The chain recombines TRBV18 with TRBJ2-6; 7 nucleotides match TRBD2. Trimming removed 3 bases from V and 0 bases from J; junction bases left unmatched: 5. The CDR3 has 17 residues. CDR1 KGHSH and CDR2 LQKENI come from the germline V gene. The CDR3, as DNA: TGTGCCAGCTCACCCGGCGGGGGAAGCTCTGGGGCCAACGTCCTGACTTTC. Residues: CASSPGGGSSGANVLTF.

The chain uses TRBV5-4 and TRBJ1-5, with D tentatively TRBD1 (6 bases). The V gene lost 3 bases and the J gene lost 2 bases, with 18 bases spanning the gap. Per the germline V gene, CDR1 is SGHNT and CDR2 is YYREEE (reference sequence). The CDR3 runs 17 residues. The CDR3 reads CASSWGGGAGGNQPQHF. The CDR3 DNA is TGTGCCAGCAGCTGGGGGGGCGGGGCCGGCGGCAATCAGCCCCAGCATTTT.

By share, this clone ranks as medium-sized. This rearrangement joins TRBV5-6 to TRBJ1-2, with D unresolved. This CDR3 comprises 14 residues. Germline V CDR1 and CDR2: SGHDT, YYEEEE. V was clipped by 4 bases and J by 4 bases, with 14 bases between them. The CDR3 sequence: CASSPSGLFYGYTF. Written as DNA, the CDR3 is TGTGCCAGCAGCCCCTCTGGACTGTTCTATGGCTACACCTTC.

The chain joins TRBV6-4 to TRBJ1-6; D is ambiguous. Trimming stripped 8 bases from V and 4 bases from J, with 6 bases between. The CDR3 extends over 12 amino acids. CDR1 and CDR2 (germline): MRHNA, SNTAGT. CDR3 coding DNA: TGTGCCAGCCCGCGGTATAATTCACCCCTCCACTTT. Its translation is CASPRYNSPLHF.

V usage is TRBV6-4 and J usage is TRBJ2-1, with 11 bases aligning to TRBD2. The CDR3 loop spans 14 amino acids. After removal of 4 bases from V and 9 bases from J, the junction contained 5 bases not matched to a gene. The V gene's germline CDR1 is MRHNA and CDR2 SNTAGT. The chain's CDR3 is CASSAASGGSEQFF. The CDR3 bases are TGTGCCAGCAGTGCGGCTAGCGGGGGGAGTGAGCAGTTCTTC.

The chain is built from TRBV28 and TRBJ2-3; the match to TRBD1 covers 8 bases. The CDR3 spans 14 residues. The V gene end was trimmed by 6 bases and the J gene end by 1 base; junction bases not matched to a gene: 3. Per the germline V gene, CDR1 is MDHEN and CDR2 is SYDVKM. The CDR3 region has the DNA TGTGCCAGCAGGCCGACAGGGGGCACAGATACGCAGTATTTT. Translated, it gives CASRPTGGTDTQYF.

The V call is TRBV18, the J call TRBJ2-5; D is uncertain. CDR1 and CDR2 from the germline V gene are KGHSH and LQKENI. CDR3 size: 11 residues. Trimming took 6 bases from V and 2 from J, leaving 4 bases between them. In DNA, the CDR3 is TGTGCCAGCTCGCGGCAAGAGACCCAGTACTTC. Its protein product is CASSRQETQYF. The full variable domain, completed using reference TRBV18 and TRBJ2-5, is NAGVMQNPRHLVRRRGQEARLRCSPMKGHSHVYWYRQLPEEGLKFMVYLQKENIIDESGMPKERFSAEFPKEGPSILRIQQVVRGDSAAYFCASSRQETQYFGPGTRLLVL.

J is TRBJ1-2 and V is TRBV19; D possibly corresponds to TRBD1 (5 bases). V dropped 0 bases and J dropped 8 bases, with 16 bases sitting between them. The CDR3 totals 15 residues. From germline, CDR1 is LNHDA and CDR2 SQIVND (reference sequence). DNA of the CDR3: TGTGCCAGTAGTATAGAGGACAAGAGCTACTGGGGCTACACCTTC. It encodes CASSIEDKSYWGYTF.

The chain joins TRBV29-1 to TRBJ2-2; D perhaps matches TRBD1 (6 bases). The germline gives CDR1 SQVTM, CDR2 ANQGSEA. The germline V and J ends were trimmed by 8 bases and 6 bases, with 19 bases remaining between them. The CDR3 totals 14 residues. In DNA, the CDR3 is TGCAGCTACCGAGCAGGGGCGCGTTCCGGGGAGCTGTTTTTT. This sequence encodes CSYRAGARSGELFF.

This chain uses TRBV7-2 with TRBJ2-1; the D gene is possibly TRBD2 (5 bases). CDR3 length: 15 residues. Trimming removed 3 bases at V and 11 bases at J, with 20 bases between. Germline V gene data show CDR1 as SGHTA and CDR2 as FQGNSA. The CDR3 spells CASSLEAQIRPKQFF. CDR3 sequence (DNA): TGTGCCAGCAGCTTGGAGGCTCAAATACGGCCTAAGCAGTTCTTC.

The genes are TRBV7-7 and TRBJ2-5, with no clear D. This CDR3 comprises 11 residues. Germline V gene data show CDR1 as SSHAT and CDR2 as FNYEAQ (reference sequence). Trimming left V 5 bases short and J 5 bases short, with 6 bases between. Here the CDR3 reads CASSLPETQYF. CDR3 DNA sequence: TGTGCCAGCAGCCTACCGGAGACCCAGTACTTC.

The chain combines TRBV28 with TRBJ1-5, with 7 bases identical to TRBD1. The CDR3 has 14 amino acids. Germline-derived CDR1 and CDR2 are MDHEN and SYDVKM. V was clipped by 5 bases and J by 0 bases; unmatched bases: 1. CDR3 in amino acids: CASSGTASNQPQHF. DNA of the CDR3: TGTGCCAGCAGTGGGACAGCTAGCAATCAGCCCCAGCATTTT.

The chain combines TRBV4-1 with TRBJ2-2; possibly TRBD2 for D (6 bases). Germline lookup yields CDR1 MGHRA and CDR2 YSYEKL. The CDR3 runs 18 residues. V was pared by 0 bases and J by 6 bases, with 20 bases between. CDR3 nucleotides: TGCGCCAGCAGCCAAGAAGGCCGGGGGTTAAATCCCCCCGGGGAGCTGTTTTTT. This codes for CASSQEGRGLNPPGELFF.

The chain carries TRBV19 and TRBJ1-5; D is perhaps TRBD1 (6 bases). Germline-derived CDR1 and CDR2 are LNHDA and SQIVND (reference sequence). Trimming pared 7 bases from V and 7 bases from J, leaving 17 bases between. CDR3 length equals 14 residues. The CDR3 DNA reads TGTGCCAGTACCCAGGCGGTGGGGGCCCAGCCCCAGCATTTT. This translates into CASTQAVGAQPQHF. Together with reference TRBV19 and TRBJ1-5, the CDR3 gives the full variable domain: DGGITQSPKYLFRKEGQNVTLSCEQNLNHDAMYWYRQDPGQGLRLIYYSQIVNDFQKGDIAEGYSVSREKKESFPLTVTSAQKNPTAFYLCASTQAVGAQPQHFGDGTRLSIL.

The chain has TRBV19 and TRBJ1-2; D remains unclear. The CDR3 sequence is 12 residues long. Germline CDR1 and CDR2: LNHDA and SQIVND (reference sequence). Trimming removed 8 bases at V and 6 bases at J, with 13 bases between. Here the CDR3 reads CASLHGYDGYTF. CDR3 nucleotides: TGTGCCAGTCTACACGGGTATGATGGCTACACCTTC.

In nucleotides, the CDR3 is TGTGCCAGCTCACCAGTCCCCGGCACAGATACGCAGTATTTT. Translated, it gives CASSPVPGTDTQYF. The genes are TRBV18 and TRBJ2-3; D unclear. The CDR3 runs to 14 residues. The germline gives CDR1 KGHSH, CDR2 LQKENI. V dropped 2 bases and J dropped 1 base, with 7 bases sitting between them.

The chain recombines TRBV6-1 with TRBJ2-2, with 10 positions matching TRBD2. CDR3 length: 14 amino acids. Looked up from germline, CDR1 is MNHNS and CDR2 is SASEGT. After removal of 6 bases from V and 6 bases from J, the junction contained 4 bases not matched to a gene. CDR3 coding DNA: TGTGCCAGCAGGAGCGGGGGGGCCGCCGGGGAGCTGTTTTTT. Its translation is CASRSGGAAGELFF.

The genes are TRBV7-2 and TRBJ1-6; 7 bases align to TRBD1. V gave up 5 bases and J gave up 2 bases; unmatched junction bases: 6. CDR3 length equals 16 residues. Germline-derived CDR1 and CDR2 are SGHTA and FQGNSA. CDR3 amino acids: CASSPRQGTYNSPLHF. The CDR3 DNA follows: TGTGCCAGCAGCCCCCGACAGGGAACCTATAATTCACCCCTCCACTTT. The variable domain in full, with the rest retrieved from reference TRBV7-2 and TRBJ1-6, is GAGVSQSPSNKVTEKGKDVELRCDPISGHTALYWYRQSLGQGLEFLIYFQGNSAPDKSGLPSDRFSAERTGGSVSTLTIQRTQQEDSAVYLCASSPRQGTYNSPLHFGNGTRLTVT.

This chain connects TRBV25-1 to TRBJ2-7; TRBD2 agrees at 12 bases. V gave up 3 bases and J gave up 5 bases; unmatched junction bases: 11. CDR3 length equals 17 residues. The germline CDR1 and CDR2 sequences are MGHDK and SYGVNS. The CDR3 loop is CASSDMTSGGVLNEQYF. In DNA, the CDR3 is TGTGCCAGCAGTGATATGACTAGCGGGGGCGTTCTGAACGAGCAGTACTTC.

This chain links TRBV4-3 with TRBJ2-1; possibly TRBD2 for D (6 bases). The CDR3 length is 14 residues. CDR1 is LGHNA and CDR2 is YSLEER in the germline V gene. V dropped 0 bases and J dropped 9 bases, with 12 bases sitting between them. In DNA form, the CDR3 reads TGCGCCAGCAGCCAAGATTTCTCGGAGGGTGAGCAGTTCTTC. Encoded protein: CASSQDFSEGEQFF.